This is a list of T cell receptor beta chains from one sample in a study of regulatory T cells in long-lasting Graves disease. TCRdb called the multiplex PCR reads again in MiXCR, with one record for every CDR3 protein. Seen here are some 330,000 distinct CDR3 sequences, about 11% observed once, and the top ten hold approximately 20%. Separately, the same data were catalogued under a study of T cells in Graves' hyperthyroidism and ophthalmopathy.

The source material was peripheral blood mononuclear cells (PBMCs), sampled at new diagnosis, from a patient treated with antithyroid drugs. Receptors originate from a woman under 30 with Graves disease. CDR3s include the opening cysteine and the closing phenylalanine or tryptophan. Clone size is stated in some rows and not others, as once, few, many or a class when expanded.

clone_size: many
v_call: TRBV20-1
j_call: TRBJ1-2
cdr3_aa: CSASGTGGDFNYGYTF

clone_size: few
v_call: TRBV7-8
j_call: TRBJ2-3
cdr3_aa: CASSLARGTSGGPRDTDTQYF

clone_size: many
v_call: TRBV20-1
j_call: TRBJ2-2
cdr3_aa: CSASQGNTGELFF

clone_size: many
v_call: TRBV7-9
j_call: TRBJ2-7
cdr3_aa: CASSLALAGYEQYF

clone_size: -
v_call: TRBV13
j_call: TRBJ1-1
cdr3_aa: CASSSLGQTMNTEAFF

clone_size: many
v_call: TRBV27
j_call: TRBJ2-6
cdr3_aa: CASSPRGRMGSGANVLTF

clone_size: many
v_call: TRBV12-3/TRBV12-4
j_call: TRBJ2-5
cdr3_aa: CASKYWTAQETQYF

clone_size: few
v_call: TRBV7-9
j_call: TRBJ2-1
cdr3_aa: CASSLRGGMGLAGSYNEQFF

clone_size: -
v_call: TRBV18
j_call: TRBJ2-7
cdr3_aa: CASSRDRRSFRRIEQYF

clone_size: few
v_call: TRBV28
j_call: TRBJ2-1
cdr3_aa: CASRELGGSYNEQFF

clone_size: many
v_call: TRBV20-1
j_call: TRBJ1-1
cdr3_aa: CSASYLPNTEAFF

clone_size: few
v_call: TRBV5-1
j_call: TRBJ2-1
cdr3_aa: CASSPLPAGGDEQFF

clone_size: many
v_call: TRBV27
j_call: TRBJ1-1
cdr3_aa: CASSLSRGGTEAFF

clone_size: -
v_call: TRBV9
j_call: TRBJ2-5
cdr3_aa: CASSAWTGRGETQYF

clone_size: many
v_call: TRBV12-3/TRBV12-4
j_call: TRBJ1-4
cdr3_aa: CASSFRQINEKLFF

clone_size: few
v_call: TRBV9
j_call: TRBJ2-2
cdr3_aa: CASSVDPHPRDRPAGELFF

clone_size: few
v_call: TRBV27
j_call: TRBJ2-6
cdr3_aa: CATYQGDSEANVLTF

clone_size: many
v_call: TRBV20-1
j_call: TRBJ1-5
cdr3_aa: CSARALGRWGNQPQHF

clone_size: -
v_call: TRBV5-1
j_call: TRBJ2-6
cdr3_aa: CASSFSSSGANVLTF

clone_size: once
v_call: TRBV7-6
j_call: TRBJ2-3
cdr3_aa: CASSLNSLTRDRATDTQYF

clone_size: many
v_call: TRBV6-1
j_call: TRBJ2-2
cdr3_aa: CASKSPSGGDTGELFF

clone_size: many
v_call: TRBV12-3/TRBV12-4
j_call: TRBJ1-3
cdr3_aa: CASSSRQGANTIYF

clone_size: many
v_call: TRBV7-2
j_call: TRBJ2-2
cdr3_aa: CASSLDGGELFF

clone_size: few
v_call: TRBV6-2/TRBV6-3
j_call: TRBJ2-3
cdr3_aa: CASSYSNQLLTDTQYF